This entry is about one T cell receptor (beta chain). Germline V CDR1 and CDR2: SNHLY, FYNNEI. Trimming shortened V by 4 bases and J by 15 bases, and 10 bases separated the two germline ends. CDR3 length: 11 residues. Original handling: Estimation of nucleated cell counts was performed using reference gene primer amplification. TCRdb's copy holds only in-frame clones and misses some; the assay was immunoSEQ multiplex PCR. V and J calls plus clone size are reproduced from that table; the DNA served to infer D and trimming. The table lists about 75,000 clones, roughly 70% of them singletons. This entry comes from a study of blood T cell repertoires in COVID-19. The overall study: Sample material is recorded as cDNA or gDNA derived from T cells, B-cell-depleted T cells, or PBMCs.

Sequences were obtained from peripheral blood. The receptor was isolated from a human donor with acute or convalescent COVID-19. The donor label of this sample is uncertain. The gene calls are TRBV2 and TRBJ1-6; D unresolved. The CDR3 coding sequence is TGTGCCAGCAGTGGACGGGTGGACCTCCACTTT. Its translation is CASSGRVDLHF.